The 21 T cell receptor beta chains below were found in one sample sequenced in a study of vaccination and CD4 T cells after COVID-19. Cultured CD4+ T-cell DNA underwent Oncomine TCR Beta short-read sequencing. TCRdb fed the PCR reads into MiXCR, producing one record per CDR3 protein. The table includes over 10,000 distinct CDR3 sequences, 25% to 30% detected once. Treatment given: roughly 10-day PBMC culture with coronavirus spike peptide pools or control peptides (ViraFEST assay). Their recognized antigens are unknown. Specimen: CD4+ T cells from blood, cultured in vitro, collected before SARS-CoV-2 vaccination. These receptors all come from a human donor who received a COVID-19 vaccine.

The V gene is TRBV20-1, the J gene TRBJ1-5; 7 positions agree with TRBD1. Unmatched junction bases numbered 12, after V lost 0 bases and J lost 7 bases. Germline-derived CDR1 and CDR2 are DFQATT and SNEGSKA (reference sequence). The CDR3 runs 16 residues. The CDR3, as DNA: TGCAGTGCTAGAGATACAGGGCAGGGGGAAGGGCAGCCCCAGCATTTT. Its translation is CSARDTGQGEGQPQHF.

The CDR3 protein is CASSFSTGVNTEAFF. CDR3 nucleotide sequence: TGTGCCAGCAGCTTTTCGACAGGGGTTAACACTGAAGCTTTCTTT. The rearrangement joins TRBV5-4 to TRBJ1-1; 8 bases map to TRBD1. The CDR3 is made up of 15 amino acids. J was trimmed by 2 bases and V by 2 bases; bases with no gene match: 5. Germline-derived CDR1 and CDR2 are SGHNT and YYREEE (reference sequence).

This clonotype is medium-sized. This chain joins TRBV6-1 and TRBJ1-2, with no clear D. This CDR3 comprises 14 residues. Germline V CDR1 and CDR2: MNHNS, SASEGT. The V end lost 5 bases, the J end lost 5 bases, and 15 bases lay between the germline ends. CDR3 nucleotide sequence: TGTGCCAGCAGTCTCGGGAAATCTTCATATGGCTACACCTTC. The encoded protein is CASSLGKSSYGYTF.

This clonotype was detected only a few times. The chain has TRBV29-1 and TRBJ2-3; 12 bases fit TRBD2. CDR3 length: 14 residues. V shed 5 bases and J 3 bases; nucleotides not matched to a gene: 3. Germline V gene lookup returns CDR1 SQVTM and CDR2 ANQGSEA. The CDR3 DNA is TGCAGCGTTAGGACTAGCGGGGTGACAGATACGCAGTATTTT. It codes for CSVRTSGVTDTQYF.

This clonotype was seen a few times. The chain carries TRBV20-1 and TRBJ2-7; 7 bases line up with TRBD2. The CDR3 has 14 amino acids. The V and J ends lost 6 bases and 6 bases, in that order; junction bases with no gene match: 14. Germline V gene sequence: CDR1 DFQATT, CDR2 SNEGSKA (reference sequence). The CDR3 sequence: CSAEGRSGDREQYF. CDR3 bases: TGCAGTGCCGAGGGTCGAAGCGGGGATCGCGAGCAGTACTTC.

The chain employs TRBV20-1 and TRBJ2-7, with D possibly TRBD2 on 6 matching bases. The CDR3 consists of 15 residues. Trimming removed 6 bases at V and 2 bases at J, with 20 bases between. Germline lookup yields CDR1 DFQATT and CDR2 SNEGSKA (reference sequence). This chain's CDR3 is CSAPDYDPLPYEQYF. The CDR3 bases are TGCAGTGCCCCGGACTACGACCCGTTACCCTACGAGCAGTACTTC.

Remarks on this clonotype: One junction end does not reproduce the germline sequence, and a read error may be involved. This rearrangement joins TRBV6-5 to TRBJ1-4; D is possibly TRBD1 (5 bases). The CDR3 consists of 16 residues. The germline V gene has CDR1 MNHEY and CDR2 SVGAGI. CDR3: CASGYGTDITNEKLFF. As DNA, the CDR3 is TGTGCCAGCGGTTACGGAACGGACATTACTAATGAAAAACTGTTTTTT.

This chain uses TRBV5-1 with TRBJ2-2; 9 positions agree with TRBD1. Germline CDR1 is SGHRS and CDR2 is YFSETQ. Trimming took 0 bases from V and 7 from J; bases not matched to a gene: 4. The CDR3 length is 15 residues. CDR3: CASSLGDREFGELFF. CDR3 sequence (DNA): TGCGCCAGCAGCTTGGGGGACAGGGAGTTCGGGGAGCTGTTTTTT.

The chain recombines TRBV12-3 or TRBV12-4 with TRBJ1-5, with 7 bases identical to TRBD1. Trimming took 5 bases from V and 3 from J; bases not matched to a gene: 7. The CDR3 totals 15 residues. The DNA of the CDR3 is TGTGCCAGCAGTATTGGGGGACAGCACAATCAGCCCCAGCATTTT. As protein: CASSIGGQHNQPQHF.

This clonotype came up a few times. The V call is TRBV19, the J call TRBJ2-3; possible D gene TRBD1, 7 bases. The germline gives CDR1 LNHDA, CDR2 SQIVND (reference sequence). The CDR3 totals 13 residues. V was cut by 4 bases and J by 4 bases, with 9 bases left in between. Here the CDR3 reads CASSSGTADTQYF. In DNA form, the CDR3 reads TGTGCCAGTAGTAGCGGGACAGCAGATACGCAGTATTTT.

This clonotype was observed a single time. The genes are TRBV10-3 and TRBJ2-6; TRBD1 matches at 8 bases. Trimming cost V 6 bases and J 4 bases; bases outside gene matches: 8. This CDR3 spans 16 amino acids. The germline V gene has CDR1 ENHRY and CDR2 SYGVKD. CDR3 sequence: CAISTGQGSGANVLTF. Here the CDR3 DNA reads TGTGCCATCAGCACCGGACAGGGATCGGGGGCCAACGTCCTGACTTTC.

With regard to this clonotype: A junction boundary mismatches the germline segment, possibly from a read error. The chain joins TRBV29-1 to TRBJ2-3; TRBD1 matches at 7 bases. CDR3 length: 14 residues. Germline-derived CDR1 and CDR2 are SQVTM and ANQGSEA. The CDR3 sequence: CSARRQGRTDTQCF. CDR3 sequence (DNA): TGCAGCGCCCGACGACAGGGTCGGACAGATACGCAGTGTTTT.

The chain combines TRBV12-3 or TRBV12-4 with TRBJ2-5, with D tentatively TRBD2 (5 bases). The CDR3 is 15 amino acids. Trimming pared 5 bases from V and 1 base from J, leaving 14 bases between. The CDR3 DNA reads TGTGCCAGCAGTAACGGCGGACTCCTCCAAGAGACCCAGTACTTC. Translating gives CASSNGGLLQETQYF.

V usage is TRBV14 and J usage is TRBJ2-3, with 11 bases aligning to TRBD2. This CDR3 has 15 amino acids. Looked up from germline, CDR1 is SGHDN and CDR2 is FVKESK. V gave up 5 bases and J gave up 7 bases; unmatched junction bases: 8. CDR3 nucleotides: TGTGCCAGCAGCTTAAGACTAGCGGGGAGGAATACGCAGTATTTT. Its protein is CASSLRLAGRNTQYF.

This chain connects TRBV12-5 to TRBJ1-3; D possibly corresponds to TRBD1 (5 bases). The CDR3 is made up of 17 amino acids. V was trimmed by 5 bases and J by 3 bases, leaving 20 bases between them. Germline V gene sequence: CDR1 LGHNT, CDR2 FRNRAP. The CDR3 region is CASGLRGIGQGGNTIYF. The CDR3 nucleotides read TGTGCTAGTGGTCTCCGCGGGATCGGGCAGGGTGGAAACACCATATATTTT. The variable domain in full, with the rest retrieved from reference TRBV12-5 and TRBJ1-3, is DARVTQTPRHKVTEMGQEVTMRCQPILGHNTVFWYRQTMMQGLELLAYFRNRAPLDDSGMPKDRFSAEMPDATLATLKIQPSEPRDSAVYFCASGLRGIGQGGNTIYFGEGSWLTVV.

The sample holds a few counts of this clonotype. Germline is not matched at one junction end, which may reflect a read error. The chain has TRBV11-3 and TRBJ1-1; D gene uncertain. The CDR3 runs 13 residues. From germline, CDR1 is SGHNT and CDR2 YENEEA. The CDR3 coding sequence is TGTGCCAGCAGCATAGACTTTGGCACTGAAGCTTTCTTT. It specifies CASSIDFGTEAFF.

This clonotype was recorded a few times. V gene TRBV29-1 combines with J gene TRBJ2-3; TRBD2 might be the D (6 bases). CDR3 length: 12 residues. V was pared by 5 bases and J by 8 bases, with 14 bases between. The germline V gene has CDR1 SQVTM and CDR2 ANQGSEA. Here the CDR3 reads CSVNHSGSTQYF. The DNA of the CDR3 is TGCAGCGTTAATCATAGCGGTAGTACGCAGTATTTT.

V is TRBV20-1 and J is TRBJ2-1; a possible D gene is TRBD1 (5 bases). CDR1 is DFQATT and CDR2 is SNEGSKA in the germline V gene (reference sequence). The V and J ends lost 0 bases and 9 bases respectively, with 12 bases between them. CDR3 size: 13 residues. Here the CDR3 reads CSARDRVGGEQFF. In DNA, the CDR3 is TGCAGTGCTAGAGACAGGGTTGGTGGTGAGCAGTTCTTC.

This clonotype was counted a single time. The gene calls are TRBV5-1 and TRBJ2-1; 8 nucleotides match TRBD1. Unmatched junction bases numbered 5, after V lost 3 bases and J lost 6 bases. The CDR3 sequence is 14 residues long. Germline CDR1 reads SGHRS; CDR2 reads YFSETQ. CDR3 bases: TGCGCCAGCAGCTGGGGGACAGGAGGCAATGAGCAGTTCTTC. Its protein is CASSWGTGGNEQFF. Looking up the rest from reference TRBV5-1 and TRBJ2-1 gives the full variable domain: KAGVTQTPRYLIKTRGQQVTLSCSPISGHRSVSWYQQTPGQGLQFLFEYFSETQRNKGNFPGRFSGRQFSNSRSEMNVSTLELGDSALYLCASSWGTGGNEQFFGPGTRLTVL.

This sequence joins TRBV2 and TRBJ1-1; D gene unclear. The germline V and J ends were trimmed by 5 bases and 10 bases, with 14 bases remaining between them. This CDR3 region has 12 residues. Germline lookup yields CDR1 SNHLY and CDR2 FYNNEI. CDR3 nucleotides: TGTGCCAGCAGTCTAGGCCCCGGCCGAGCTTTCTTT. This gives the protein CASSLGPGRAFF.

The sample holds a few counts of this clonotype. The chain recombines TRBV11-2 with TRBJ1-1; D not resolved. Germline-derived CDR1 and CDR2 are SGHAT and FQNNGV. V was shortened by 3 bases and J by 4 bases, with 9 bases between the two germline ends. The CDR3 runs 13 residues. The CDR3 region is CASSFGRGTEAFF. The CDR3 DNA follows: TGTGCCAGCAGCTTCGGACGGGGCACTGAAGCTTTCTTT.